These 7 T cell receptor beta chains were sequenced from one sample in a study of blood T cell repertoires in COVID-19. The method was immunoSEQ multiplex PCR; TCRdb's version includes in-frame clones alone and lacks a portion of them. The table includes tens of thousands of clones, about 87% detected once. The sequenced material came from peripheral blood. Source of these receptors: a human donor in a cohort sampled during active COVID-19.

The CDR3 spells CASSERGGGDTQYF. The CDR3 DNA reads TGTGCCAGCAGTGAACGCGGGGGGGGAGATACGCAGTATTTT. The genes are TRBV6-1 and TRBJ2-3, with TRBD2 identical over 9 bases. V lost 2 bases, J lost 5 bases, and 2 bases stayed unmatched. Germline lookup yields CDR1 MNHNS and CDR2 SASEGT. CDR3 length: 14 residues.

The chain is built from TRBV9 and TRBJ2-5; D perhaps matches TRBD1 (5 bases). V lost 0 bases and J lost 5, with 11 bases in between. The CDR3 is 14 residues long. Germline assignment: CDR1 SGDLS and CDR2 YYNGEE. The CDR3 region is CASSVEGLGETQYF. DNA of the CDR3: TGTGCCAGCAGCGTAGAGGGGCTCGGGGAGACCCAGTACTTC.

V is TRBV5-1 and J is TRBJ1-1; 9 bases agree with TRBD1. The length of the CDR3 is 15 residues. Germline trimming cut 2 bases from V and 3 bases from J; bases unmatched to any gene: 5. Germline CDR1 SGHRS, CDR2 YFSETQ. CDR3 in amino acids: CASSFTGGRDTEAFF. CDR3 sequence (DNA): TGCGCCAGCAGCTTCACAGGGGGCAGAGACACTGAAGCTTTCTTT.

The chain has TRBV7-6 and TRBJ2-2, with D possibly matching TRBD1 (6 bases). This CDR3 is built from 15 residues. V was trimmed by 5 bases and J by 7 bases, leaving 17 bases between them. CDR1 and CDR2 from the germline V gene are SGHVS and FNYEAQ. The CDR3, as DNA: TGTGCCAGCAGCCAACGCGGGCAGGGGATCGGGGAGCTGTTTTTT. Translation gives CASSQRGQGIGELFF.

CDR3 DNA: TGTGCCAGCAGCCCAGGCGGGGGGCAGGGGAGTCAGCCCCAGCATTTT. It codes for CASSPGGGQGSQPQHF. The rearrangement joins TRBV7-9 to TRBJ1-5; D perhaps matches TRBD1 (6 bases). Germline V gives CDR1 SEHNR, CDR2 FQNEAQ (reference sequence). V was trimmed by 5 bases and J by 6 bases, leaving 20 bases between them. This CDR3 region has 16 residues.

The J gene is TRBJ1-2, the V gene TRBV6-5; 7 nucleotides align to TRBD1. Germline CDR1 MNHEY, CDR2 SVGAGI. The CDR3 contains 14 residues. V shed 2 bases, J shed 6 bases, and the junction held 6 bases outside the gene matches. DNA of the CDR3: TGTGCCAGCAGTTACCCCGGGACAGCTGATGGCTACACCTTC. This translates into CASSYPGTADGYTF.

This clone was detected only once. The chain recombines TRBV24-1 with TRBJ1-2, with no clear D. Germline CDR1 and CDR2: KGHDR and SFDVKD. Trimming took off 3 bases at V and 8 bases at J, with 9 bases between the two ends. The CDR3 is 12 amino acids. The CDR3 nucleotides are TGTGCCACCAGTGATACCCAGAGGGGCTACACCTTC. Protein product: CATSDTQRGYTF.